Listed here are 32 T cell receptor beta chains from one sample, sequenced in a study of human T cells and chemical hapten exposure. Whole blood, unfractionated, served as the material for total RNA extraction. Individual cDNA molecules each carried unique molecular identifiers attached by the library. TCRdb called the reads again in MiXCR, with one record for every CDR3 protein. The sample includes 95,000 to 150,000 distinct CDR3 sequences, approximately 9% of them seen just once. The sequenced sample was whole blood. The receptors shown here come from a human donor in good health. Some clones in this sample may be carry-over from other donors' samples.

The sample holds a few counts of this clonotype. The V call is TRBV6-2 or TRBV6-3, the J call TRBJ1-5; the match to TRBD1 covers 7 bases. J was trimmed by 6 bases and V by 2 bases; bases with no gene match: 13. Germline V lookup: CDR1 MNHEY, CDR2 SVGEGT. This CDR3 spans 17 amino acids. The CDR3 DNA follows: TGTGCCAGCAGTTACCTGACAGGGTCTTCGGGTGGTCAGCCCCAGCATTTT. It translates to CASSYLTGSSGGQPQHF.

V usage is TRBV7-2 and J usage is TRBJ2-7; D is unresolved. The CDR3 covers 13 residues. The germline V gene has CDR1 SGHTA and CDR2 FQGNSA. The germline V and J ends were trimmed by 4 bases and 4 bases, with 11 bases remaining between them. CDR3 sequence (DNA): TGTGCCAGCAGCTCACCAAACTTTTACGAGCAGTACTTC. Residues: CASSSPNFYEQYF.

The gene calls are TRBV3-1 and TRBJ2-5; a weak D match, TRBD2 (5 bases). CDR3 length: 14 residues. V shed 2 bases and J shed 2 bases, with 9 bases lying between them. The germline V gene encodes CDR1 LGHDT and CDR2 YNNKEL (reference sequence). The DNA for the CDR3 is TGTGCCAGCAGCCAAAGCGGTGTACAAGAGACCCAGTACTTC. Protein sequence: CASSQSGVQETQYF.

This chain joins TRBV6-1 and TRBJ1-4; D gene unclear. The CDR3 is 15 amino acids. Germline V gene sequence: CDR1 MNHNS, CDR2 SASEGT. Trimming pared 7 bases from V and 8 bases from J, leaving 20 bases between. CDR3 residues: CASKTTPGRGEKLFF. The DNA of the CDR3 is TGTGCCAGCAAGACGACTCCCGGTCGTGGGGAAAAACTGTTTTTT.

The chain recombines TRBV11-2 with TRBJ2-6; 13 bases are a match to TRBD2. V was clipped by 5 bases and J by 1 base; unmatched bases: 2. Germline CDR1 is SGHAT and CDR2 is FQNNGV. This CDR3 is 17 amino acids long. In nucleotides, the CDR3 is TGTGCCAGCAGCATGGGACTAGCGGGGTCTGGGGCCAACGTCCTGACTTTC. This gives the protein CASSMGLAGSGANVLTF.

This clonotype appeared many times. The chain combines TRBV5-4 with TRBJ1-1; D ambiguous. The V gene lost 7 bases and the J gene lost 5 bases, with 18 bases spanning the gap. The CDR3 runs 14 residues. Germline CDR1 is SGHNT and CDR2 is YYREEE (reference sequence). CDR3 loop: CASFHEPVKTEAFF. The CDR3 DNA reads as TGTGCCAGCTTCCATGAACCTGTCAAGACTGAAGCTTTCTTT.

This rearrangement joins TRBV4-2 to TRBJ2-5, with 12 bases lining up with TRBD1. J was trimmed by 4 bases and V by 4 bases; bases with no gene match: 7. Germline lookup yields CDR1 LGHNA and CDR2 YNFKEQ. The length of the CDR3 is 16 residues. CDR3 region: CASSPGTGGASETQYF. CDR3 DNA: TGTGCCAGCAGCCCAGGGACAGGGGGCGCTTCAGAGACCCAGTACTTC.

This clonotype has a handful of counts. The chain joins TRBV12-3 or TRBV12-4 to TRBJ1-6; unclear D gene. This CDR3 is 14 amino acids long. V was cut by 3 bases and J by 7 bases, with 10 bases left in between. The CDR3 bases are TGTGCCAGCAGTTTGAGAGGGAAGAATTCACCCCTCCACTTT. It encodes CASSLRGKNSPLHF.

This clonotype was observed many times. V usage is TRBV6-5 and J usage is TRBJ1-1; 7 positions match TRBD1. The germline gives CDR1 MNHEY, CDR2 SVGAGI. With V trimmed by 7 bases and J by 6 bases, 2 bases remained unmatched. The CDR3 covers 11 residues. Here the CDR3 reads CASTGQAEAFF. CDR3 DNA: TGTGCCAGCACCGGACAGGCTGAAGCTTTCTTT.

The chain has TRBV5-6 and TRBJ1-1; 12 bases match TRBD1. CDR1 and CDR2 from the germline V gene are SGHDT and YYEEEE. The junction had 18 bases not matched to a gene; V was cut back by 4 bases and J by 5 bases. There are 19 residues in the CDR3. The CDR3 reads CASSHSRTGTGGLWTEAFF. In DNA, the CDR3 is TGTGCCAGCAGCCATTCAAGGACCGGGACAGGGGGCCTTTGGACTGAAGCTTTCTTT.

The chain recombines TRBV6-2 or TRBV6-3 with TRBJ2-3; 9 nucleotides line up with TRBD2. Germline CDR1 and CDR2: MNHEY and SVGEGT. The CDR3 extends over 17 amino acids. The V and J ends lost 5 bases and 6 bases, in that order; junction bases with no gene match: 15. The CDR3 region has the DNA TGTGCCAGCAGTCGAGCGGGGGGCCCTCCCACTGGGGATACGCAGTATTTT. Translation gives CASSRAGGPPTGDTQYF.

The rearrangement uses TRBV11-2 and TRBJ1-4; D may be TRBD1 (5 bases). V was trimmed by 3 bases and J by 8 bases, leaving 13 bases between them. Germline lookup yields CDR1 SGHAT and CDR2 FQNNGV. This CDR3 has 14 residues. CDR3: CASSFGAGGEKLFF. The DNA of the CDR3 is TGTGCCAGCAGCTTCGGGGCCGGGGGGGAAAAACTGTTTTTT.

The chain links TRBV19 to TRBJ1-5, with TRBD1 matching over 10 bases. The CDR3 is 15 amino acids. CDR1 is LNHDA and CDR2 is SQIVND in the germline V gene (reference sequence). V shed 4 bases, J shed 1 base, and the junction held 1 base outside the gene matches. CDR3 sequence: CASSRDRGSNQPQHF. The CDR3 DNA follows: TGTGCCAGTAGTAGGGACAGGGGAAGCAATCAGCCCCAGCATTTT.

This clonotype came up once. This CDR3 reads CARSVRDRGYYEQYF. In DNA, the CDR3 is TGTGCCAGAAGTGTCCGGGACAGGGGTTACTACGAGCAGTACTTC. The chain couples TRBV19 to TRBJ2-7, with TRBD1 identical over 10 bases. Per the germline V gene, CDR1 is LNHDA and CDR2 is SQIVND (reference sequence). The ends lost 9 bases at V and 3 bases at J; junction bases unmatched: 11. There are 15 residues in the CDR3.

This clonotype was detected ten times or more. This chain links TRBV7-9 with TRBJ2-7; D not certain. With 5 bases removed from V and 2 bases from J, the gap between germline ends came to 7 bases. Germline CDR1 reads SEHNR; CDR2 reads FQNEAQ (reference sequence). This CDR3 region has 12 residues. The CDR3 here is CASSRTTYEQYF. In DNA, the CDR3 is TGTGCCAGCAGCCGCACTACCTACGAGCAGTACTTC.

V and J are TRBV7-7 and TRBJ2-7; the match to TRBD1 covers 7 bases. Germline CDR1 SSHAT, CDR2 FNYEAQ (reference sequence). With 0 bases clipped from V and 3 bases from J, the junction kept 5 bases outside the gene matches. The CDR3 is 15 amino acids. CDR3 sequence (DNA): TGTGCCAGCAGCTTAGCGCATGGACAGGACTACGAGCAGTACTTC. Translated: CASSLAHGQDYEQYF.

This clonotype was seen many times. J is TRBJ2-7 and V is TRBV5-1; unclear D gene. The ends were cut back, 5 bases at V and 0 bases at J, with 9 bases in the middle. The CDR3 is 13 amino acids. The germline gives CDR1 SGHRS, CDR2 YFSETQ. The CDR3 region is CASRRADSYEQYF. Written as DNA, the CDR3 is TGCGCCAGCAGAAGGGCTGACTCCTACGAGCAGTACTTC.

CDR3 region: CASRRGRGPTEAFF. CDR3 DNA sequence: TGTGCCAGCAGAAGAGGGAGGGGCCCTACCGAAGCTTTCTTT. The rearrangement joins TRBV27 to TRBJ1-1; a weak D match, TRBD1 (5 bases). Trimming took 6 bases from V and 8 from J, leaving 19 bases between them. The CDR3 has 14 residues. Germline V gene lookup returns CDR1 MNHEY and CDR2 SMNVEV (reference sequence).

Turning to this clonotype: This may arise from a read error, as a much more abundant clone is one base away. This rearrangement joins TRBV10-1 to TRBJ2-1; no reliable D call. The CDR3 has 13 amino acids. Germline loops: CDR1 WNHNN, CDR2 SYGVQD (reference sequence). Trimming pared 3 bases from V and 9 bases from J, leaving 12 bases between. DNA of the CDR3: TGCGCCAGCAGTGATTGGATGAGGATTGAGCAGTTCTTC. Residues: CASSDWMRIEQFF.

This clonotype was observed a few times. The chain carries TRBV3-1 and TRBJ2-7, with a weak D call TRBD2 (5 bases). CDR3 length equals 13 residues. V lost 0 bases and J 6 bases, leaving 9 bases between the germline ends. Germline lookup yields CDR1 LGHDT and CDR2 YNNKEL (reference sequence). The CDR3 coding sequence is TGTGCCAGCAGCCAAGACTTAGGGAGCGAGCAGTACTTC. As protein: CASSQDLGSEQYF.

This clonotype was seen ten or more times. The genes are TRBV6-4 and TRBJ2-6; D uncertain. Per germline, CDR1 MRHNA and CDR2 SNTAGT. V was shortened by 6 bases and J by 0 bases, with 12 bases between the two germline ends. This CDR3 has 16 amino acids. For the CDR3, the DNA is TGTGCCAGCAGCATGCAAACTGGCTCTGGGGCCAACGTCCTGACTTTC. Encoded protein: CASSMQTGSGANVLTF.

The chain links TRBV5-1 to TRBJ2-3; TRBD1 matches at 8 bases. Germline loops: CDR1 SGHRS, CDR2 YFSETQ. The CDR3 has 17 residues. V lost 0 bases to trimming and J lost 0 bases; unmatched junction nucleotides: 6. The CDR3 bases are TGCGCCAGCAGCTTGGTAGGGGGGACAGGAAGCACAGATACGCAGTATTTT. Protein: CASSLVGGTGSTDTQYF.

This clonotype was observed a few times. This chain links TRBV7-2 with TRBJ1-2; D unresolved. Trimming stripped 5 bases from V and 2 bases from J, with 18 bases between. The CDR3 consists of 16 residues. The germline CDR1 and CDR2 sequences are SGHTA and FQGNSA. The CDR3 reads CASSLILTDRNYGYTF. Here the CDR3 DNA reads TGTGCCAGCAGCCTAATACTGACGGACCGGAACTATGGCTACACCTTC.

In its sample, this clonotype was seen many times. This sequence joins TRBV6-5 and TRBJ1-1; possibly TRBD1 for D (5 bases). Germline V gene lookup returns CDR1 MNHEY and CDR2 SVGAGI. Trimming removed 5 bases at V and 1 base at J, with 17 bases between. The CDR3 extends over 16 amino acids. Here the CDR3 reads CASSGIGRGENTEAFF. CDR3 bases: TGTGCCAGCAGTGGAATCGGCCGGGGGGAGAACACTGAAGCTTTCTTT.

This clonotype was counted many times. The CDR3 spells CASSLTGVGQPQHF. The CDR3 region has the DNA TGTGCCAGCAGTCTTACAGGGGTGGGTCAGCCCCAGCATTTT. V is TRBV27 and J is TRBJ1-5, with TRBD1 identical over 7 bases. The trim removed 5 bases at V and 6 bases at J, leaving 7 bases unmatched. Per the germline V gene, CDR1 is MNHEY and CDR2 is SMNVEV (reference sequence). The CDR3 runs to 14 residues.

The chain joins TRBV12-3 or TRBV12-4 to TRBJ1-1; TRBD1 agrees at 12 bases. The CDR3 length is 16 residues. V shed 5 bases and J 5 bases; nucleotides not matched to a gene: 9. DNA of the CDR3: TGTGCCAGCAGTCCCCGGGACAGGGGGCAATGGACTGAAGCTTTCTTT. Its translation: CASSPRDRGQWTEAFF.

This clonotype has a handful of counts. This chain uses TRBV5-1 with TRBJ2-1; D may be TRBD2 (7 bases). Germline V gene sequence: CDR1 SGHRS, CDR2 YFSETQ. CDR3 length: 15 residues. V was shortened by 3 bases and J by 8 bases, with 18 bases between the two germline ends. This CDR3 is CASSSEGGGGYEQFF. Here the CDR3 DNA reads TGCGCCAGCAGCTCCGAGGGGGGCGGGGGCTATGAGCAGTTCTTC.

This clonotype was recorded at least ten times. The junction does not match germline at one end; this may be a read error. The rearrangement joins TRBV5-1 to TRBJ1-1; a weak D match, TRBD1 (5 bases). The V gene's germline CDR1 is SGHRS and CDR2 YFSETQ. This CDR3 is 14 amino acids long. The CDR3 DNA reads TGTGCCAGCAGCTTGGGACGGCTGAACACTGAAGCTTTCTTT. It specifies CASSLGRLNTEAFF.

This clonotype appeared a few times. This chain uses TRBV30 with TRBJ2-5; perhaps TRBD2 as D (5 bases). Trimming took off 0 bases at V and 5 bases at J, with 10 bases between the two ends. The CDR3 has 13 residues. CDR1 and CDR2 from the germline V gene are GTSNPN and SVGIG (reference sequence). The CDR3 DNA reads TGTGCCTGGAGTGTACTGGGAGACGAGACCCAGTACTTC. It yields the protein CAWSVLGDETQYF.

The rearrangement joins TRBV5-1 to TRBJ2-1; no firm D call. CDR1 and CDR2 (germline): SGHRS, YFSETQ. Trimming took off 1 base at V and 8 bases at J, with 13 bases between the two ends. The CDR3 extends over 14 amino acids. CDR3 region: CASSLNSLDDEQFF. DNA for the CDR3: TGCGCCAGCAGCTTGAACTCACTCGACGATGAGCAGTTCTTC. The whole variable domain, filled in from reference TRBV5-1 and TRBJ2-1, reads KAGVTQTPRYLIKTRGQQVTLSCSPISGHRSVSWYQQTPGQGLQFLFEYFSETQRNKGNFPGRFSGRQFSNSRSEMNVSTLELGDSALYLCASSLNSLDDEQFFGPGTRLTVL.

J is TRBJ2-5 and V is TRBV5-4; D is undetermined. V was cut by 4 bases and J by 4 bases, with 14 bases left in between. Germline CDR1 is SGHNT and CDR2 is YYREEE (reference sequence). The CDR3 is 14 residues long. CDR3 region: CASSPVEHRETQYF. For the CDR3, the DNA is TGTGCCAGCAGCCCCGTAGAGCATAGAGAGACCCAGTACTTC.

V gene TRBV6-2 or TRBV6-3 combines with J gene TRBJ2-3; 9 bases are shared with TRBD2. Trimming took 0 bases from V and 2 from J; bases not matched to a gene: 9. CDR1 and CDR2 (germline): MNHEY, SVGEGT. The CDR3 spans 18 residues. CDR3 sequence: CASSYSTSVAGDTDTQYF. CDR3 DNA sequence: TGTGCCAGCAGTTACTCCACGTCGGTAGCGGGGGACACAGATACGCAGTATTTT.